Listed below are T cell receptor beta chains from one sample, sequenced in a study of a mutant IDH1 vaccine in newly diagnosed glioma. These receptors' antigens are unknown. Sequencing used immunoSEQ multiplex PCR; TCRdb keeps in-frame clones, though not all of them. The top ten clones hold roughly 2.6% of a sample with roughly 40,000 clones, 80% to 95% of them seen once. The source was PBMCs, collected from a glioma patient whose treatment included an IDH1 peptide vaccine. The receptors derive from a man in his fifties or sixties with glioma. CDR3s include the opening cysteine and the closing phenylalanine or tryptophan. A D gene is named only where the DNA matches it firmly. Where a row states a size, it is once, few, many or the class of an expanded clone; other rows omit it.

-,TRBJ2-7,TRBV7-8,-,CASSRGLGEQYF,TGTGCCAGCAGCCGGGGACTGGGCGAGCAGTACTTC
-,TRBJ1-2,TRBV18,few,CASSTRDGVGGYTF,TGTGCCAGCTCAACTCGTGACGGGGTTGGGGGCTACACCTTC
TRBD1,TRBJ2-7,TRBV29-1,-,CSAQEGTGFYEQYF,TGCAGCGCCCAAGAGGGGACAGGGTTCTACGAGCAGTACTTC
-,TRBJ2-2,TRBV28,-,CASSHQNTGELFF,TGTGCCAGCAGCCACCAGAACACCGGGGAGCTGTTTTTT
TRBD2,TRBJ2-5,TRBV30,-,CAWSTGGGWETQYF,TGTGCCTGGAGTACGGGGGGGGGCTGGGAGACCCAGTACTTC
-,TRBJ2-6,TRBV18,-,CASTLRASGANVLTF,TGTGCCAGTACCCTACGGGCCTCTGGGGCCAACGTCCTGACTTTC
-,TRBJ1-1,TRBV6-5,once,CASSYSTLVNTEAFF,TGTGCCAGCAGTTACTCGACTTTAGTGAACACTGAAGCTTTCTTT
-,TRBJ1-1,TRBV5-8,-,CASSFQPGNTEAFF,TGTGCCAGCAGCTTCCAGCCAGGGAACACTGAAGCTTTCTTT
-,TRBJ1-5,TRBV2,-,CASSDQGQIRNQPQHF,TGTGCCAGCAGTGATCAAGGACAGATACGCAATCAGCCCCAGCATTTT
-,TRBJ2-5,TRBV18,-,CASSPGERETQYF,TGTGCCAGCTCACCCGGAGAGAGAGAGACCCAGTACTTC
-,TRBJ2-1,TRBV6-5,-,CASNTGRNEQFF,TGTGCCAGCAACACAGGGCGGAATGAGCAGTTCTTC
-,TRBJ1-5,TRBV29-1,-,CSVPPDGGSSNQPQHF,TGCAGCGTTCCCCCGGACGGCGGAAGCAGCAATCAGCCCCAGCATTTT
-,TRBJ1-1,TRBV11-3,-,CASSFSFGQQAFF,TGTGCCAGCAGCTTTTCGTTCGGACAGCAAGCTTTCTTT
TRBD1,TRBJ1-5,TRBV6-6,-,CASTGGTGYSNQPQHF,TGTGCCAGCACCGGGGGGACAGGCTATAGCAATCAGCCCCAGCATTTT
-,TRBJ1-5,TRBV6-1,once,CASSETGHNQPQHF,TGTGCCAGCAGTGAAACAGGGCACAATCAGCCCCAGCATTTT
-,TRBJ1-4,TRBV25-1,-,CASSAGTATNEKLFF,TGTGCCAGCAGTGCGGGGACGGCAACTAATGAAAAACTGTTTTTT
-,TRBJ1-1,TRBV10-1,-,CASSESKAGRYGLAFF,TGCGCCAGCAGTGAGTCGAAAGCAGGACGCTACGGATTAGCTTTCTTT
-,TRBJ2-2,TRBV9,-,CASSVEGTTASGELFF,TGTGCCAGCAGCGTAGAAGGAACAACCGCTTCCGGGGAGCTGTTTTTT